This paragraph covers one TCR beta chain sequence. The antigen is not known. The entry originates in a study of cytomegalovirus exposure and HLA in healthy donors. V gave up 1 base and J gave up 7 bases, with 13 bases separating them. This CDR3 comprises 14 residues. The germline V gene has CDR1 SGHRS and CDR2 YFSETQ. Regarding the study as a whole: Later analysis found that TCR beta chains associated with HLA were more clonally expanded than other, equally common chains.

Primers for the PCR totalled 60 Vbeta and 13 Jbeta. Sequenced by immunoSEQ multiplex PCR; TCRdb stores in-frame clones only, minus some. The sample contains about 120,000 clones, approximately 72% of which appear only once. The V and J genes are TRBV5-1 and TRBJ2-3; perhaps TRBD2 as D (6 bases). Sequenced sample: PBMCs. The sequence came from a man aged 55-75 years in good health and CMV-seropositive. Here the CDR3 reads CASSLSGSMNTQYF. For the CDR3, the DNA is TGCGCCAGCAGCTTGTCCGGGAGTATGAATACGCAGTATTTT.